One T cell receptor (beta chain) is described in this entry. This specimen belongs to a study of T-cell reconstitution after alpha-beta-depleted transplantation in children. Unique molecular identifiers tagged the TCRbeta library. TCRdb re-analysed the PCR reads in MiXCR, keeping a single row per CDR3 protein. This table holds a few hundred thousand distinct CDR3 sequences, around 17% found once. Germline-derived CDR1 and CDR2 are KGHSH and LQKENI. The CDR3 is made up of 16 amino acids. V was pared by 3 bases and J by 4 bases, with 18 bases between. The chain recombines TRBV18 with TRBJ1-1; the D gene is possibly TRBD1 (6 bases). This clonotype was sampled from a human donor who donated a stem cell graft to a child with acute lymphoblastic leukemia. The sample was PBMCs from the stem cell graft donor, taken from the stem cell graft. Here the CDR3 reads CASSPDIWGAVTEAFF. The DNA of the CDR3 is TGTGCCAGCTCACCGGATATTTGGGGGGCGGTCACTGAAGCTTTCTTT.